This T cell receptor (beta chain) emerged from a study of shared clonotypes between healthy human individuals. V was cut by 2 bases and J by 4 bases, with 11 bases left in between. This CDR3 has 14 residues. The V gene's germline CDR1 is MDHEN and CDR2 SYDVKM. Method: immunoSEQ multiplex PCR; TCRdb's copy keeps in-frame clones and lacks some. The table shows roughly 1,600,000 clones, with 98% to 99% occurring only once. Sequencing was carried out using naive CD4+ T cells sorted from blood. Subset: CD45RA+ positively selected. The V call is TRBV28, the J call TRBJ1-1; D not resolved. The source is a man aged 30-40 years in good health. The CDR3 here is CASSLRVLTTEAFF. The CDR3, as DNA: TGTGCCAGCAGTTTAAGGGTTTTGACCACTGAAGCTTTCTTT.